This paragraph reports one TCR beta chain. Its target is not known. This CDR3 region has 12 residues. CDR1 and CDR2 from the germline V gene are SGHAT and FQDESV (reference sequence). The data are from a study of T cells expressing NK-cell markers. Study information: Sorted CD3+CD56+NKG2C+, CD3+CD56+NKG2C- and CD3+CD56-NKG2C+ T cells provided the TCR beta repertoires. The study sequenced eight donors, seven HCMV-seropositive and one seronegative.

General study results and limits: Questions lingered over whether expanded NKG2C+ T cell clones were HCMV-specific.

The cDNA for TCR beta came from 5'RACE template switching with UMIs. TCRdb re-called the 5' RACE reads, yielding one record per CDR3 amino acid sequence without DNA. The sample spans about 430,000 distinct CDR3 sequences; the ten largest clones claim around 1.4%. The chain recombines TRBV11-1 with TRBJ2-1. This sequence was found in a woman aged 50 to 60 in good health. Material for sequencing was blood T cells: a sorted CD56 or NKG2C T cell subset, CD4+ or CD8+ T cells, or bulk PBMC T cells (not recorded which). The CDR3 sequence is CASSLVTNEQFF. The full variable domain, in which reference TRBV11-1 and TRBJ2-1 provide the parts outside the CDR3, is EAEVAQSPRYKITEKSQAVAFWCDPISGHATLYWYRQILGQGPELLVQFQDESVVDDSQLPKDRFSAERLKGVDSTLKIQPAELGDSAMYLCASSLVTNEQFFGPGTRLTVL.